What follows are 20 T cell receptor beta chains derived from one specimen sequenced in a study of tumor and adjacent non-tumor tissue in lung cancer. RNA was extracted from bulk tissue without any cell sorting. The normal lung tissue was taken more than 3 cm from the tumor edge. A modified ARM-PCR protocol with three rounds of nested PCR amplified TCRbeta. TCRdb analysed the multiplex PCR reads with MiXCR anew, one entry per CDR3 protein. The sample includes roughly 74,000 distinct CDR3 sequences, 76% seen only once; the top ten take 40%. The sequencing sample was made of distant non-tumor lung tissue. The receptors stem from an older man with non-small cell lung cancer.

This clonotype appeared a few times. J is TRBJ1-2 and V is TRBV20-1; D is undetermined. V dropped 1 base and J dropped 0 bases, with 9 bases sitting between them. Germline lookup yields CDR1 DFQATT and CDR2 SNEGSKA (reference sequence). The CDR3 loop spans 14 amino acids. CDR3 sequence: CSARGPAANYGYTF. CDR3 bases: TGCAGTGCTAGAGGTCCCGCAGCTAACTATGGCTACACCTTC.

Concerning this clonotype: Compared with germline, one end of the junction differs, possibly owing to a read error. V gene TRBV6-2 or TRBV6-3 combines with J gene TRBJ2-2; D is perhaps TRBD2 (7 bases). The CDR3 length is 12 residues. Germline values: CDR1 MNHEY, CDR2 SVGEGT. The CDR3 spells CVSSTNTGGLLF. For the CDR3, the DNA is TGTGTCAGCAGTACCAACACCGGGGGGCTGTTATTT.

Of note for this clonotype: Being one base from a much bigger clone, this may be a read error. The CDR3 reads CSVEDRAGAHNTF. The DNA of the CDR3 is TGCAGCGTTGAAGATCGGGCAGGGGCCCACAACACCTTC. The rearrangement links TRBV29-1 to TRBJ1-2; a weak D match, TRBD1 (6 bases). In germline, CDR1 is SQVTM, CDR2 ANQGSEA. The length of the CDR3 is 13 residues. Trimming took off 0 bases at V and 12 bases at J, with 17 bases between the two ends.

Comments on this clonotype: One end of the junction fails to match germline, which may point to a read error. This sequence joins TRBV6-2 or TRBV6-3 and TRBJ2-2, with D perhaps matching TRBD2 (5 bases). This CDR3 comprises 12 residues. Germline V gene sequence: CDR1 MNHEY, CDR2 SVGEGT. In DNA form, the CDR3 reads TGTGCCAGCTGTACCAGCACCGGGGAACTGTTTTTT. Its translation: CASCTSTGELFF.

This clonotype appeared a few times. Since the CDR3 does not end with the conserved phenylalanine or tryptophan, this likely comes from a read error. The rearrangement uses TRBV29-1 and TRBJ2-5; tentative D call: TRBD1 (6 bases). The CDR3 spans 13 residues. Germline V gives CDR1 SQVTM, CDR2 ANQGSEA. The CDR3 bases are TGCAGAGTGGCCGACAGGCTCCAAGAGACCCAGTACTTA. Translated, it gives CRVADRLQETQYL.

A remark on this clonotype: Compared with germline, one end of the junction differs, possibly owing to a read error. The gene calls are TRBV2 and TRBJ2-5, with D hard to call. Germline V gives CDR1 SNHLY, CDR2 FYNNEI. The CDR3 is made up of 15 amino acids. The CDR3 DNA reads as TGTGCCAACAGTGATGGGGTAGGGTTCCTAGAGACCCAGTACTTC. Its translation: CANSDGVGFLETQYF.

The rearrangement links TRBV10-3 to TRBJ1-5; TRBD1 is a possible D gene (5 bases). The germline CDR1 and CDR2 sequences are ENHRY and SYGVKD. The CDR3 is 16 amino acids. V was clipped by 9 bases and J by 2 bases, with 20 bases between them. The chain's CDR3 is CAIGRRGVSGNQPQHF. The CDR3 DNA reads TGTGCCATAGGAAGAAGGGGCGTCTCTGGCAATCAGCCCCAGCATTTT.

Points on this clonotype: The junction differs from germline at one of its ends, possibly a read error. The chain recombines TRBV12-3 or TRBV12-4 with TRBJ1-2; D not certain. The CDR3 runs 13 residues. CDR3 bases: TGTGCAAGCAATACTCTGCCCACAGAAAGGGCAATCTTC. It yields the protein CASNTLPTERAIF.

This clonotype was detected ten times or more. Just one base apart from a much larger clone, this may be a read error. The chain has TRBV5-4 and TRBJ2-3; TRBD2 might be the D (6 bases). Germline values: CDR1 SGHNT, CDR2 YYREEE (reference sequence). The CDR3 has 15 amino acids. CDR3 sequence (DNA): TGTGTCAGCAGCTTGGTCGGGGGATTTACAGATACGCAGTATTTT. Protein sequence: CVSSLVGGFTDTQYF.

This clonotype came up many times. The rearrangement joins TRBV12-3 or TRBV12-4 to TRBJ2-1; 7 positions agree with TRBD1. The CDR3 contains 15 residues. With 5 bases clipped from V and 2 bases from J, the junction kept 6 bases outside the gene matches. CDR3 sequence (DNA): TGTGCCAGCAGTCCAGACAGGGAACCCTACAATGAGCAGTTCTTC. It codes for CASSPDREPYNEQFF.

As regards this clonotype: The junction differs from germline at one of its ends, possibly a read error. The chain joins TRBV5-4 to TRBJ2-3; the match to TRBD2 covers 7 bases. The germline V gene has CDR1 SGHNT and CDR2 YYREEE (reference sequence). The CDR3 has 16 residues. The CDR3 sequence: CASSLEVAGRTHTQYF. CDR3 nucleotide sequence: TGTGCCAGCAGTTTGGAAGTAGCGGGTCGCACGCATACGCAGTATTTT.

The chain links TRBV6-5 to TRBJ2-3, with D possibly TRBD1 on 5 matching bases. Judging by the DNA end, TRBJ1-5 fits better; the J call may be wrong. CDR1 MNHEY and CDR2 SVGAGI come from the germline V gene. This CDR3 comprises 14 residues. The CDR3 nucleotides read TGTGCCAGCAGCCCCACTAGCGGGGCGAATACGCAGCATTTT. Translated: CASSPTSGANTQHF.

V is TRBV12-5 and J is TRBJ2-1; 14 bases agree with TRBD2. The CDR3 loop spans 18 amino acids. V shed 2 bases, J shed 10 bases, and the junction held 13 bases outside the gene matches. Germline CDR1 reads LGHNT; CDR2 reads FRNRAP. CDR3 protein: CASGLKSSGLAGVGEQFF. CDR3 nucleotides: TGTGCTAGTGGTTTGAAATCCTCGGGACTAGCGGGAGTCGGGGAGCAGTTCTTC.

This clonotype was seen only a few times. Its ends do not fully match the called genes, so a read error is possible. The V gene is TRBV7-9, the J gene TRBJ1-6, with 8 bases fitting TRBD1. Germline loops: CDR1 SEHNR, CDR2 FQNEAQ (reference sequence). This CDR3 spans 12 amino acids. This chain's CDR3 is CASSDRGSPLNF. As DNA, the CDR3 is TGTGCCAGCAGCGACAGGGGTTCACCCCTAAACTTT. Using reference TRBV7-9 and TRBJ1-6 for the parts outside the CDR3, the full variable domain is DTGVSQNPRHKITKRGQNVTFRCDPISEHNRLYWYRQTLGQGPEFLTYFQNEAQLEKSRLLSDRFSAERPKGSFSTLEIQRTEQGDSAMYLCASSDRGSPLNFGNGTRLTVT.

The DNA for the CDR3 is TGTGCCATCCCCTGGGGGTTTTGTGGCTACACCTTC. This encodes CAIPWGFCGYTF. V usage is TRBV6-2 or TRBV6-3 and J usage is TRBJ1-2; a weak D match, TRBD1 (5 bases). With 10 bases removed from V and 7 bases from J, the gap between germline ends came to 16 bases. There are 12 residues in the CDR3. CDR1 is MNHEY and CDR2 is SVGEGT in the germline V gene.

In the case of this clonotype: Likely a read error: the CDR3 ends without its conserved phenylalanine or tryptophan. The rearrangement joins TRBV11-3 to TRBJ2-6, with D possibly TRBD2 on 7 matching bases. The CDR3 has 19 amino acids. Germline assignment: CDR1 SGHNT and CDR2 YENEEA. The V and J ends lost 9 bases and 1 base respectively, with 25 bases between them. DNA of the CDR3: TGTGCCAGGAGCCAAGACGTTGGGGGGGCGCAGTCTGGGGCCAACGTCCTGACTTAC. It translates to CARSQDVGGAQSGANVLTY.

This clonotype has only a few counts. One base away lies a much larger clone, so this may be a sequencing read error. V usage is TRBV5-5 and J usage is TRBJ2-1, with D possibly matching TRBD1 (6 bases). The CDR3 totals 14 residues. Germline-derived CDR1 and CDR2 are SGHKS and YYEKEE (reference sequence). The V end was cut by 4 bases, the J end by 5 bases, with 13 bases between. DNA for the CDR3: TGTGCCAGCAGCAAACTGAAGGGGGACAATGAGCAGTTCTTC. Its translation: CASSKLKGDNEQFF.

Remarks on this clonotype: At one of its ends the junction is not consistent with the germline gene, which may arise from a read error. The V gene is TRBV12-3 or TRBV12-4, the J gene TRBJ2-1, with 7 bases fitting TRBD2. This CDR3 has 14 residues. The CDR3 loop is CASTESGTYKEQFF. The DNA for the CDR3 is TGTGCCAGTACTGAGAGCGGGACCTACAAAGAGCAGTTCTTC.

Concerning this clonotype itself: At one of its ends the junction is not consistent with the germline gene, which may arise from a read error. As DNA, the CDR3 is TGCGCCAGCAGTTTCTCTCAGGAGCCCGAACTGTGTTTT. The encoded protein is CASSFSQEPELCF. The chain employs TRBV12-3 or TRBV12-4 and TRBJ1-4; D ambiguous. The CDR3 loop spans 13 amino acids.

About this clonotype: The conserved phenylalanine or tryptophan normally closing the CDR3 is absent here, so this likely arose from a read error. No DNA is shown, since the ends of the CDR3 on it are uncertain; the CDR3 is the one TCRdb lists. This sequence joins TRBV5-5 and TRBJ1-1. The CDR3 sequence runs 15 residues, both termini included. Germline CDR1 is SGHKS and CDR2 is YYEKEE (reference sequence). CDR3 protein: CASSSTMWGDTETFL.